This T cell receptor (beta chain) was captured by sequencing in a study of blood T cells in healthy people across ages (dated by TCRdb to between 2014 and 2017). Background for the entire study: Template switching captured roughly one uniquely barcoded TCR beta cDNA molecule per two T cells in model experiments. For two donors (one aged 18 to 29 and one aged 80 or older), the study analyzed two additional independent replicas of 1 million unique cDNA reads from the same blood draw. The study measured age-related changes in TCR beta repertoire diversity using deep sequencing normalized with unique cDNA molecular identifiers. Donors were grouped into four age groups: young (average 16 years), middle-aged (around 39), aged (approximately 58) and long-lived (just over 80). To avoid experimental bias, donors of different ages were distributed randomly across sequencing lanes.

Taken from cysteine to phenylalanine, the CDR3 has 13 residues. The only DNA kept is the CDR3, 39 bases in frame from the first base. The germline V gene specifies KGHDR as CDR1 and SFDVKD as CDR2. Between the V and J ends, shortened by 7 bases and 3 bases respectively, the junction contains 11 bases. This clonotype came up many times. Its antigen remains unidentified. Qualities for individual bases were not recorded, and no much larger clone is one base off. The donors were about 40 Caucasian individuals from Russia, aged roughly 6 to 100 years, who were systemically healthy. Each donor gave about 9.7 milliliters of peripheral blood, drawn into EDTA-treated Vacutainer tubes. Ficoll-Paque density-gradient centrifugation was used to isolate PBMCs, with at least 6.5 million obtained per sample. Total RNA was extracted from PBMCs with Trizol reagent, with at least 6 micrograms obtained per sample. Naive CD45RAhigh/CD27high T cell percentages were measured by flow cytometry on a PBMC aliquot from every donor.

Overall study outcomes, separate from this receptor: Observed TCR beta diversity correlated strongly with the percentage of naive T cells measured by flow cytometry. Conclusive comparison of naive and antigen-experienced compartments was prevented by the profiling of bulk unsorted PBMCs. As age increased, observed TCR beta diversity per million T cells dropped in a roughly linear way, and a significant reduction was already evident by age 40. Because the CMV infection status of the donors was unknown, age-related changes in expanded clonotypes may potentially have been confounded. Compared with the aged group, more naive CD4+ T cells, fewer expanded clones and increased TCR diversity were shown by the long-lived group, suggesting age selection. Estimates of total diversity from one million sequenced T cells were regarded as lower bounds and underestimates.

The receptor library was made with 5' RACE. This sample was sequenced with an Illumina HiSeq 2500. A second PCR of roughly 6 to 11 cycles was run with a J-beta primer mix and a sample-barcoded 5' primer. A template-switch 5' adaptor carrying 12 random nucleotides introduced a unique molecular identifier onto each TCR beta cDNA molecule. At least 2.5 million CDR3-containing paired-end reads were obtained from each sample. First-strand cDNA synthesis was performed from all RNA using the Mint cDNA synthesis kit, with priming by a TRBC-specific oligonucleotide. Following uracil-DNA glycosylase treatment, all cDNA underwent a first 18-cycle PCR with the universal primers M1SS and BC2_uni_R. Regarding the original processing steps: Each sample was normalized by randomly selecting 1 million high-quality reads, each carrying a distinct molecular identifier. Reads sharing molecular identifiers were discarded rather than binned into consensus sequences. CDR3 identification, clonotype clustering and error correction used MiTCR with a Q25 quality threshold and the strictest error-elimination algorithm. A nonparametric unseen species model with Euler transformation was used to estimate lower-bound total TCR beta diversity. Clones were called with MiXCR by TCRdb after fastp trimmed the public reads at Q25, and only in-frame beta chains were retained. Every CDR3 protein is listed once, alongside the most common genes and DNA of its rows. None of the V and J calls come from the authors' own analysis; TCRdb made them. Within this sample are approximately 670,000 distinct CDR3 sequences, with over 40% of them counted one time only. In total, the top ten clones hold 25% to 35% of the sample.

Sequencing input: blood. The rearrangement joined TRBV24-1 to TRBJ2-5; TRBD1 could be the D gene, as 5 bases match. The TCR was taken from a man older than 75 in good health. The CDR3 corresponds to CATRGPFKETQYF. The DNA reads TGTGCCACCAGGGGGCCCTTCAAAGAGACCCAGTACTTC.